These T cell receptor beta chains were read from a single sample in a study of control samples from healthy donors and cancer patients. Profiling relied on immunoSEQ multiplex PCR, and the TCRdb table lists in-frame clones only, not all of them. Of 120,000 or so clones listed, around nine tenths are singletons. Sequencing input: blood. The receptors derive from a man in his thirties or forties in good health. CDR3s include the opening cysteine and the closing phenylalanine or tryptophan. D genes are given only for firm matches. Clone size is given for some rows only: seen once, a few or many times, or a class if the clone is expanded.

d_call | j_call | clone_size | v_call | cdr3_nt | cdr3_aa
NA | TRBJ2-7 | NA | TRBV5-1 | TGCGCCAGCAGCTTGATTGATATCGGGTCCTACGAGCAGTACTTC | CASSLIDIGSYEQYF
NA | TRBJ2-2 | NA | TRBV6-5 | TGTGCCAGCAGTTACTCCGGATCGAACACCGGGGAGCTGTTTTTT | CASSYSGSNTGELFF
NA | TRBJ1-3 | NA | TRBV5-5 | TGTGCCAGCAGGCTTGACACTACACGAAACACCATATATTTT | CASRLDTTRNTIYF
NA | TRBJ1-2 | NA | TRBV10-1 | TGCGCCAGCAGTGACCACCAATTTTATGGCTACACCTTC | CASSDHQFYGYTF
TRBD1 | TRBJ1-5 | NA | TRBV19 | TGTGCCAGTAGTATAGCAGGGACAGTCTATCAGCCCCAGCATTTT | CASSIAGTVYQPQHF
TRBD2 | TRBJ2-7 | NA | TRBV6-6 | TGTGCCAGCAGTCCGGGGGGAGGGTCCTACGAGCAGTACTTC | CASSPGGGSYEQYF
NA | TRBJ1-5 | NA | TRBV4-1 | TGCGCCAGCAGCCACCTCACAGGGTTAAATCAGCCCCAGCATTTT | CASSHLTGLNQPQHF
NA | TRBJ2-1 | NA | TRBV11-3 | TGTGCCAGCAGCTTAGGACAGGCTAAAAATGAGCAGTTCTTC | CASSLGQAKNEQFF
TRBD1 | TRBJ1-5 | NA | TRBV28 | TGTGCCAGCAGTGCGCCGGGACAGGGGAATCAGCCCCAGCATTTT | CASSAPGQGNQPQHF
NA | TRBJ1-1 | NA | TRBV25-1 | TGTGCCAGCAGTAAACCGACAGTATCTATGACTGAAGCTTTCTTT | CASSKPTVSMTEAFF
NA | TRBJ1-5 | once | TRBV12-3/TRBV12-4 | TGTGCCAGCAGTTTAGATCAGCCCCAGCATTTT | CASSLDQPQHF
NA | TRBJ2-1 | NA | TRBV4-1 | TGCGCCAGCAGCTTCGGGGCCGCGGGCAATGAGCAGTTCTTC | CASSFGAAGNEQFF
NA | TRBJ1-3 | NA | TRBV5-6 | TGTGCCAGCAGCTTGGGAGACATCGTCAACACCATATATTTT | CASSLGDIVNTIYF
TRBD1 | TRBJ1-1 | NA | TRBV4-1 | TGCGCCAGCAGCCAAGATCTCCACGGGGACAGAGGAAACACTGAAGCTTTCTTT | CASSQDLHGDRGNTEAFF
TRBD1 | TRBJ1-5 | NA | TRBV7-2 | TGTGCCAGCAGCCAGGGACAGGGTCCTCCAGCCCAGCATTTT | CASSQGQGPPAQHF
NA | TRBJ1-2 | NA | TRBV24-1 | TGTGCCACCAGTGATTCCCTTGGCTACACCTTC | CATSDSLGYTF
NA | TRBJ1-5 | NA | TRBV30 | TGTGCCTGGAGCCGGGCCCTCGGGGATTATAGCAATCAGCCCCAGCATTTT | CAWSRALGDYSNQPQHF
NA | TRBJ2-5 | NA | TRBV11-3 | TGTGCCAGCAGGGGAAGGGGCGCGAGTATAGAGACCCAGTACTTC | CASRGRGASIETQYF
TRBD1 | TRBJ2-6 | NA | TRBV15 | TGTGCCACCAGCAGGGACAGGGGGCTGGGGGCCAACGTCCTGACTTTC | CATSRDRGLGANVLTF
NA | TRBJ1-2 | NA | TRBV6-5 | TGTGCCAGCAGTTACGGGGGAGACTATGGCTACACCTTC | CASSYGGDYGYTF
NA | TRBJ1-2 | NA | TRBV27 | TGTGCCAGCAGTTTAGAAGGCTATGGCTACACCTTC | CASSLEGYGYTF
TRBD1 | TRBJ2-1 | NA | TRBV19 | TGTGCCAGTAGTGACAGGGATGCGGACAATGAGCAGTTCTTC | CASSDRDADNEQFF
TRBD1 | TRBJ1-2 | NA | TRBV6-2/TRBV6-3 | TGTGCCAGCAGCACCGGGACAGCCTATGGCTACACCTTC | CASSTGTAYGYTF
TRBD1 | TRBJ1-2 | NA | TRBV2 | TGTGCCAGCAGTGGGACAGGGGGCCTTATTAACTATGGCTACACCTTC | CASSGTGGLINYGYTF
NA | TRBJ1-4 | NA | TRBV6-5 | TGTGCCAGCAGCCCCTTCGTAGGACGTGAAAAACTGTTTTTT | CASSPFVGREKLFF
TRBD2 | TRBJ2-1 | NA | TRBV7-9 | TGTGCCAGCAGCCCCCCGGGACTAGCAGGAGGTGAGCAGTTCTTC | CASSPPGLAGGEQFF
NA | TRBJ2-3 | NA | TRBV5-1 | TGCGCCAGCAGCTTGGTCGGGACTCGCAGCACAGATACGCAGTATTTT | CASSLVGTRSTDTQYF
NA | TRBJ2-3 | NA | TRBV6-4 | TGTGCCAGCAGTCGACAGTTTAGCAGCACAGATACGCAGTATTTT | CASSRQFSSTDTQYF
NA | TRBJ1-2 | NA | TRBV6-6 | TGTGCCAGCAGTTACTCGAGGAGGGAAAACTCTGGCTACACCTTC | CASSYSRRENSGYTF
NA | TRBJ1-3 | NA | TRBV18 | TGTGCCAGCTCACCACGAGACAGCTCTGGAAACACCATATATTTT | CASSPRDSSGNTIYF
NA | TRBJ1-4 | NA | TRBV7-6 | TGTGCCAGCAGCCCGACGGGACCGATACTAACTAATGAAAAACTGTTTTTT | CASSPTGPILTNEKLFF
TRBD1 | TRBJ1-2 | NA | TRBV29-1 | TGCAGCGTTAGTGCTGGGACAGGGGGAAACTATGGCTACACCTTC | CSVSAGTGGNYGYTF
TRBD1 | TRBJ2-3 | NA | TRBV18 | TGTGCCAGCTCACAGACAGGGGAACGCACAGATACGCAGTATTTT | CASSQTGERTDTQYF
NA | TRBJ1-2 | NA | TRBV6-6 | TGTGCCAGCAGTTACTCGGGTCCCACTACTAACTATGGCTACACCTTC | CASSYSGPTTNYGYTF
NA | TRBJ2-6 | NA | TRBV4-2 | TGTGCCAGCAGCCAAGATTTGGGGGCTGGGGCCAACGTCCTGACTTTC | CASSQDLGAGANVLTF
NA | TRBJ1-1 | NA | TRBV9 | TGTGCCAGCAGCGTAGCTGCAGGGGTATACACTGAAGCTTTCTTT | CASSVAAGVYTEAFF
NA | TRBJ1-4 | NA | TRBV7-9 | TGTGCCAGCAGCCAAGGGGTGGGAAGCGAAAAACTGTTTTTT | CASSQGVGSEKLFF
NA | TRBJ2-7 | NA | TRBV25-1 | TGTGCCACTTCCGAAACCTACGAGCAGTACTTC | CATSETYEQYF
TRBD2 | TRBJ2-2 | NA | TRBV11-3 | TGTGCCAGCAGCTCACGGGGGGGCGGAGGTGACACCGGGGAGCTGTTTTTT | CASSSRGGGGDTGELFF
NA | TRBJ1-1 | NA | TRBV12-3/TRBV12-4 | TGTGCCAGCATTCTTTACCCGGGCCGTGAAGCTTTCTTT | CASILYPGREAFF
NA | TRBJ2-7 | NA | TRBV11-3 | TGTGCCAGCCAGCTTTCCCGCGCCTCCTACGAGCAGTACTTC | CASQLSRASYEQYF
NA | TRBJ2-3 | NA | TRBV2 | TGTGCCAGCAGAGACGAGGGCACAGATACGCAGTATTTT | CASRDEGTDTQYF
TRBD1 | TRBJ2-4 | NA | TRBV10-1 | TGCGCCAGCAGGGAGACAGGGGCAAACATTCAGTACTTC | CASRETGANIQYF
NA | TRBJ1-1 | NA | TRBV11-3 | TGTGCCAGCAGCCTTAGGGGGAGGGAAGCTTTCTTT | CASSLRGREAFF
NA | TRBJ1-1 | NA | TRBV6-5 | TGTGCCAGCAGGCCCCAGGGTAGGGTCACTGAAGCTTTCTTT | CASRPQGRVTEAFF
TRBD1 | TRBJ1-2 | NA | TRBV7-9 | TGTGCCAGCAGCTTACGGGCAGGGGGCTTGGATGGCTACACCTTC | CASSLRAGGLDGYTF
NA | TRBJ2-1 | NA | TRBV7-3 | TGTGCCAGCAGCAAGGACGGGACCTGGCAGAATGAGCAGTTCTTC | CASSKDGTWQNEQFF